The 22 T cell receptor beta chains below all came from one sample that was sequenced in a study of T cell repertoires in cytomegalovirus infection. One entry per CDR3 protein results from TCRdb running MiXCR on the reads. The sample holds about 530,000 distinct CDR3 sequences, 26% seen once. The sample taken for sequencing was PBMCs. The receptors derive from a human donor in good health (CMV status not recorded). Some clones in this sample may be carry-over from other donors' samples.

V usage is TRBV20-1 and J usage is TRBJ2-3, with unresolved D. The V gene's germline CDR1 is DFQATT and CDR2 SNEGSKA (reference sequence). V was pared by 6 bases and J by 4 bases, with 11 bases between. The CDR3 loop spans 12 amino acids. CDR3 bases: TGCAGTGCCCCGGCCTTGCCAGATACGCAGTATTTT. This translates into CSAPALPDTQYF.

The rearrangement joins TRBV11-3 to TRBJ2-5; D gene uncertain. V gave up 5 bases and J gave up 5 bases, with 15 bases separating them. This CDR3 region has 14 residues. Germline CDR1 SGHNT, CDR2 YENEEA. The CDR3 spells CASSAPGLRETQYF. CDR3 nucleotide sequence: TGTGCCAGCAGCGCGCCCGGGCTTCGGGAGACCCAGTACTTC.

The genes are TRBV23-1 and TRBJ1-5; unclear D gene. TRBV23-1 is an open reading frame, and its role is uncertain. Trimming left V 0 bases short and J 0 bases short, with 21 bases between. The CDR3 loop spans 20 amino acids. Written as DNA, the CDR3 is TGCGCCAGCAGTCAATCTCGGGAGGGCGCGAGTGACTATAGCAATCAGCCCCAGCATTTT. Translation: CASSQSREGASDYSNQPQHF.

This clonotype appeared a few times. An end of the junction differs from the germline gene, which may be a read error. The J gene is TRBJ1-1, the V gene TRBV2, with unresolved D. From germline, CDR1 is SNHLY and CDR2 FYNNEI. CDR3 size: 13 residues. CDR3 bases: TGTGCCAGCAGTGGACTCCTGAATACTGAAGCTTTCTTT. Protein sequence: CASSGLLNTEAFF. Using reference TRBV2 and TRBJ1-1 for the parts outside the CDR3, the full variable domain is EPEVTQTPSHQVTQMGQEVILRCVPISNHLYFYWYRQILGQKVEFLVSFYNNEISEKSEIFDDQFSVERPDGSNFTLKIRSTKLEDSAMYFCASSGLLNTEAFFGQGTRLTVV.

The rearrangement links TRBV28 to TRBJ2-5; the D gene is possibly TRBD2 (5 bases). Germline-derived CDR1 and CDR2 are MDHEN and SYDVKM. The CDR3 is made up of 12 amino acids. V lost 7 bases and J 5 bases, leaving 11 bases between the germline ends. The CDR3 DNA follows: TGTGCCAGCAACCAGCGGTGGGAGACCCAGTACTTC. This codes for CASNQRWETQYF. Combining the CDR3 with reference TRBV28 and TRBJ2-5 gives the whole variable domain DVKVTQSSRYLVKRTGEKVFLECVQDMDHENMFWYRQDPGLGLRLIYFSYDVKMKEKGDIPEGYSVSREKKERFSLILESASTNQTSMYLCASNQRWETQYFGPGTRLLVL.

The chain combines TRBV11-2 with TRBJ1-1; D remains ambiguous. V lost 3 bases, J lost 1 base, and 12 bases lay in between. Germline V gene lookup returns CDR1 SGHAT and CDR2 FQNNGV. CDR3 length equals 15 residues. Written as DNA, the CDR3 is TGTGCCAGCAGCTTTAATGATAGACCGAACACTGAAGCTTTCTTT. It codes for CASSFNDRPNTEAFF.

The rearrangement joins TRBV6-2 or TRBV6-3 to TRBJ1-2, with 7 bases matching TRBD1. The ends lost 6 bases at V and 4 bases at J; junction bases unmatched: 11. The CDR3 is made up of 15 amino acids. Germline lookup yields CDR1 MNHEY and CDR2 SVGEGT. The CDR3 bases are TGTGCCAGCAGGGACCGGGACAGTAGAATCTATGGCTACACCTTC. As protein: CASRDRDSRIYGYTF.

This clonotype was detected only a few times. The rearrangement uses TRBV6-1 and TRBJ2-5; no definite D call. Trimming left V 5 bases short and J 7 bases short, with 17 bases between. The CDR3 has 14 residues. Germline CDR1 is MNHNS and CDR2 is SASEGT. The CDR3 reads CASSYDLGLGTQYF. The DNA for the CDR3 is TGTGCCAGCAGTTACGACTTGGGTTTGGGGACCCAGTACTTC.

Note on this clonotype: A single base separates this from a much larger clone, so it may be a read error. The chain employs TRBV7-9 and TRBJ1-5, with D unclear. V was cut by 0 bases and J by 0 bases, with 3 bases left in between. Per the germline V gene, CDR1 is SEHNR and CDR2 is FQNEAQ (reference sequence). The CDR3 contains 14 residues. CDR3 in amino acids: CASSLAFSNQPQHF. The CDR3 DNA reads TGTGCCAGCAGCTTAGCTTTTAGCAATCAGCCCCAGCATTTT.

A few counts support this clonotype. This sequence joins TRBV6-2 or TRBV6-3 and TRBJ1-6; TRBD1 matches 7 bases. Germline V lookup: CDR1 MNHEY, CDR2 SVGEGT. J was trimmed by 7 bases and V by 7 bases; bases with no gene match: 4. The CDR3 loop spans 13 amino acids. For the CDR3, the DNA is TGTGCCAGCAAGGGACAGCCAAATTCACCCCTCCACTTT. Encoded protein: CASKGQPNSPLHF.

V usage is TRBV7-2 and J usage is TRBJ2-2, with 11 bases fitting TRBD2. From germline, CDR1 is SGHTA and CDR2 FQGNSA. With 4 bases clipped from V and 5 bases from J, the junction kept 9 bases outside the gene matches. The CDR3 runs 17 residues. CDR3 amino acids: CASSWPLAGGGTGELFF. The CDR3 coding sequence is TGTGCCAGCAGCTGGCCCTTAGCGGGGGGGGGGACCGGGGAGCTGTTTTTT.

The rearrangement joins TRBV27 to TRBJ1-2, with 12 bases lining up with TRBD1. This CDR3 region has 16 residues. Per the germline V gene, CDR1 is MNHEY and CDR2 is SMNVEV (reference sequence). Trimming removed 6 bases from V and 4 bases from J; junction bases left unmatched: 9. In DNA form, the CDR3 reads TGTGCCAGCAGGGGTGGGACAGGGGGCGATTTCTATGGCTACACCTTC. Translated: CASRGGTGGDFYGYTF.

CDR3 loop: CATLVRPYNEQFF. DNA for the CDR3: TGTGCCACACTCGTCCGGCCTTACAATGAGCAGTTCTTC. V usage is TRBV6-2 or TRBV6-3 and J usage is TRBJ2-1; D not resolved. The CDR3 runs 13 residues. The V and J ends lost 10 bases and 4 bases respectively, with 14 bases between them. Germline CDR1 MNHEY, CDR2 SVGEGT.

The chain recombines TRBV11-2 with TRBJ2-4, with 9 positions matching TRBD2. This CDR3 region has 16 residues. Per the germline V gene, CDR1 is SGHAT and CDR2 is FQNNGV. The V segment lost 5 bases and the J segment 1 base; nucleotides outside the gene matches: 6. Written as DNA, the CDR3 is TGTGCCAGCAGCCCCTTAGCGGGGGTGGCCAAAAACATTCAGTACTTC. Protein: CASSPLAGVAKNIQYF.

This clonotype was picked up many times. The chain is built from TRBV7-9 and TRBJ1-3; the D is unclear. V gave up 1 base and J gave up 0 bases, with 13 bases separating them. CDR1 and CDR2 (germline): SEHNR, FQNEAQ (reference sequence). CDR3 length: 17 residues. Here the CDR3 reads CASSLVTSRSSGNTIYF. The DNA for the CDR3 is TGTGCCAGCAGCTTAGTAACGAGCAGGAGCTCTGGAAACACCATATATTTT.

The chain couples TRBV2 to TRBJ2-2; D may be TRBD1 (6 bases). Germline lookup yields CDR1 SNHLY and CDR2 FYNNEI. V dropped 1 base and J dropped 7 bases, with 13 bases sitting between them. The CDR3 extends over 15 amino acids. The CDR3 DNA is TGTGCCAGCAGTGAAGAGGGGGTACAGGGCGGGGAGCTGTTTTTT. Translated: CASSEEGVQGGELFF.

This clonotype has only a few counts. The chain recombines TRBV4-1 with TRBJ1-6; 9 nucleotides match TRBD1. The CDR3 is 16 residues long. Germline CDR1 and CDR2: MGHRA and YSYEKL. V lost 5 bases, J lost 6 bases, and 8 bases stayed unmatched. CDR3 sequence reads: CASSDLTGGPNSPLHF. The CDR3 coding sequence is TGCGCCAGCAGCGATCTCACAGGGGGCCCTAATTCACCCCTCCACTTT.

This rearrangement joins TRBV12-3 or TRBV12-4 to TRBJ2-7, with 11 bases lining up with TRBD1. Losses at the gene ends were 5 bases for V and 7 bases for J; bases not matched to a gene: 4. This CDR3 comprises 13 residues. Here the CDR3 DNA reads TGTGCCAGCAGTGGACAGGGGGCGCGGGAGCAGTACGTC. Translating it yields CASSGQGAREQYV.

V usage is TRBV24-1 and J usage is TRBJ1-5, with D perhaps matching TRBD1 (5 bases). This CDR3 region has 15 residues. V dropped 3 bases and J dropped 0 bases, with 8 bases sitting between them. The V gene's germline CDR1 is KGHDR and CDR2 SFDVKD. The CDR3 DNA is TGTGCCACCAGTGATGCCAGGGATAGCAATCAGCCCCAGCATTTT. Translating gives CATSDARDSNQPQHF.

This clonotype appeared once. The gene calls are TRBV10-3 and TRBJ1-4; tentatively, D is TRBD1 (6 bases). Germline CDR1 reads ENHRY; CDR2 reads SYGVKD. V was shortened by 6 bases and J by 6 bases, with 17 bases between the two germline ends. The CDR3 is 15 amino acids. CDR3 sequence (DNA): TGTGCCATCAGCAGGGGTCCTGATGGAGATGAAAAACTGTTTTTT. Its protein product is CAISRGPDGDEKLFF.

This clonotype appeared a few times. The V call is TRBV29-1, the J call TRBJ1-2; D call uncertain. The CDR3 spans 14 residues. Germline CDR1 is SQVTM and CDR2 is ANQGSEA. Trimming stripped 4 bases from V and 1 base from J, with 13 bases between. The CDR3 here is CSVALGGDNYGYTF. For the CDR3, the DNA is TGCAGCGTTGCCCTTGGAGGAGATAACTATGGCTACACCTTC.

This clonotype was detected only a few times. CDR3 nucleotide sequence: TGTGCCAGCAGCCTATCAGGGACATACACTGAAGCTTTCTTT. This codes for CASSLSGTYTEAFF. This chain connects TRBV28 to TRBJ1-1, with D possibly being TRBD1 (6 bases). Trimming cost V 6 bases and J 3 bases, with 14 bases left between them. The germline gives CDR1 MDHEN, CDR2 SYDVKM. CDR3 length: 14 residues.